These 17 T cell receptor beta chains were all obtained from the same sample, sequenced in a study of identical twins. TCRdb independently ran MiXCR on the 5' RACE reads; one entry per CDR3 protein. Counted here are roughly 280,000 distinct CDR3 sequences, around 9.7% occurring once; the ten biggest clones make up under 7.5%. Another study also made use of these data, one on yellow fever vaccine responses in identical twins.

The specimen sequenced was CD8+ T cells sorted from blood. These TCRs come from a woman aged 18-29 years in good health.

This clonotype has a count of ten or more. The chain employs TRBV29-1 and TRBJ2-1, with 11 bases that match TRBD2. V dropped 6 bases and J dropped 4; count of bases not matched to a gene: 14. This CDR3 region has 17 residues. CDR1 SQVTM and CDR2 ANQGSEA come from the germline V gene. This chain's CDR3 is CSVPQPKIAGGYNEQFF. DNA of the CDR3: TGCAGCGTCCCCCAGCCTAAGATAGCGGGGGGGTACAATGAGCAGTTCTTC.

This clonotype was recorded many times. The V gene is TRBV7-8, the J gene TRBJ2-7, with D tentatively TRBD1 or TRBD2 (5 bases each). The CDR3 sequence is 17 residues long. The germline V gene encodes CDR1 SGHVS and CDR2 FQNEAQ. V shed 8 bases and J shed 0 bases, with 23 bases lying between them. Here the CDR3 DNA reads TGTGCCAGCTCACTCTGGGACCGAGCATCGGCCTCCTACGAGCAGTACTTC. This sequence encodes CASSLWDRASASYEQYF.

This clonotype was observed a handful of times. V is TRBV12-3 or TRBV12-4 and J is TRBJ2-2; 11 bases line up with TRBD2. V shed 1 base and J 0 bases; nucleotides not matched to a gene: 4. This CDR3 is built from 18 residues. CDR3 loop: CASSLGLAGGPNTGELFF. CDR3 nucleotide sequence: TGTGCCAGCAGTTTAGGGTTAGCGGGAGGGCCGAACACCGGGGAGCTGTTTTTT.

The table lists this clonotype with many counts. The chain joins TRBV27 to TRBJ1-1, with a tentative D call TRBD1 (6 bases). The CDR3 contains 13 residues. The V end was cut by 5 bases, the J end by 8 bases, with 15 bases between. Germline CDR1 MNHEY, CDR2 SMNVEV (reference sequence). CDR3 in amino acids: CASSPTDRREAFF. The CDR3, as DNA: TGTGCCAGCAGTCCCACCGACAGGCGAGAAGCTTTCTTT.

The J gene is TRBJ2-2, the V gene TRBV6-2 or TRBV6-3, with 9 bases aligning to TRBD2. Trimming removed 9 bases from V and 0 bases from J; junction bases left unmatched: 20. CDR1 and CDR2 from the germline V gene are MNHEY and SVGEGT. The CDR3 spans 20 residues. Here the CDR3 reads CASSPRPREGRYTNTGELFF. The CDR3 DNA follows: TGTGCCAGTTCACCTCGGCCGCGGGAGGGGAGATACACGAACACCGGGGAGCTGTTTTTT.

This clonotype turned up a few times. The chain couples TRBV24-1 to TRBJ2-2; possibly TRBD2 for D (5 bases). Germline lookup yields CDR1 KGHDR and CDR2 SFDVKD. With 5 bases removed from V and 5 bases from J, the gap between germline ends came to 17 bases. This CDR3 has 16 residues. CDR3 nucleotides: TGTGCCACCAGTGGGATTGGTCGGGGAGTAACCGGGGAGCTGTTTTTT. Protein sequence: CATSGIGRGVTGELFF.

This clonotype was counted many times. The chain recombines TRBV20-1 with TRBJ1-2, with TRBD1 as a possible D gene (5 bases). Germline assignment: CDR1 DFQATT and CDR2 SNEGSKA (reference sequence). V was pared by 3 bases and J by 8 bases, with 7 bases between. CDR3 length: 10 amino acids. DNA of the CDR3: TGCAGTGCTAGCAGGGACGGCTACACCTTC. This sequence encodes CSASRDGYTF.

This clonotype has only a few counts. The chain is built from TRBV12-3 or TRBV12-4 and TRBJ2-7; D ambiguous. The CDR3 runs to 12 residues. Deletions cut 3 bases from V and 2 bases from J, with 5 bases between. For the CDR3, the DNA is TGTGCCAGCAGTTTTAAAACCTACGAGCAGTACTTC. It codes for CASSFKTYEQYF.

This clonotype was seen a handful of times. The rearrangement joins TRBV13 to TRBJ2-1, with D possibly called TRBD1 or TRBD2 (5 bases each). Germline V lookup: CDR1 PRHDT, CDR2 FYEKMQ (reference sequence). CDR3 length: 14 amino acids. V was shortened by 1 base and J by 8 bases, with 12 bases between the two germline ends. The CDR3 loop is CASSLVVGDHEQFF. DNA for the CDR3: TGTGCCAGCAGCTTAGTAGTAGGGGACCATGAGCAGTTCTTC.

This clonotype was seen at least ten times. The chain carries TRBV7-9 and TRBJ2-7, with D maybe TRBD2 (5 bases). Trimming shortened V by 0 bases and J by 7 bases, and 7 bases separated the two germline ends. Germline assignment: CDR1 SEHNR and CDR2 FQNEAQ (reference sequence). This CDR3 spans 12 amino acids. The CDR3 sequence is CASSLAGGEQYF. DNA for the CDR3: TGTGCCAGCAGCTTAGCAGGAGGAGAGCAGTACTTC. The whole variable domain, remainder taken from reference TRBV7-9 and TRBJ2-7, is DTGVSQNPRHKITKRGQNVTFRCDPISEHNRLYWYRQTLGQGPEFLTYFQNEAQLEKSRLLSDRFSAERPKGSFSTLEIQRTEQGDSAMYLCASSLAGGEQYFGPGTRLTVT.

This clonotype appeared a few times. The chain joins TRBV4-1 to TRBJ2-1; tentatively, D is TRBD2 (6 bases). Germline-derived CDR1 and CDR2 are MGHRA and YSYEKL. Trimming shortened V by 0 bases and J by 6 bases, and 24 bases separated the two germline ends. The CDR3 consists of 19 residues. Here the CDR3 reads CASSQEGVGAEGGVNEQFF. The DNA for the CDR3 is TGCGCCAGCAGCCAAGAGGGTGTCGGAGCGGAGGGAGGTGTCAATGAGCAGTTCTTC.

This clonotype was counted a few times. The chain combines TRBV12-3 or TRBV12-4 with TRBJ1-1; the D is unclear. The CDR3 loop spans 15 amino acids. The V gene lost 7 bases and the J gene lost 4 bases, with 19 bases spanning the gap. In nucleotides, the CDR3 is TGTGCCAGCACCACCTTCCGGGGAAGATTCACTGAAGCTTTCTTT. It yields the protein CASTTFRGRFTEAFF.

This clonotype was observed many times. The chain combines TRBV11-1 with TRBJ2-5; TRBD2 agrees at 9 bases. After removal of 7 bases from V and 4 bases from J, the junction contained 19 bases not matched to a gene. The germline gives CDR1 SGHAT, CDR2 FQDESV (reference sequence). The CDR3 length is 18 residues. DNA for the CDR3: TGTGCCAGCACCGTTATAGAGGGTGATGCTAGCGGGATAGAGACCCAGTACTTC. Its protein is CASTVIEGDASGIETQYF.

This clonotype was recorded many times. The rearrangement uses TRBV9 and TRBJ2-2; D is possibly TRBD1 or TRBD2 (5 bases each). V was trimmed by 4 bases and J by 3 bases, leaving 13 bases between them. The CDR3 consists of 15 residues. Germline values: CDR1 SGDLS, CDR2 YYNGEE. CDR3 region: CASSTRTGHTGELFF. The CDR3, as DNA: TGTGCCAGCAGCACCCGGACGGGACACACCGGGGAGCTGTTTTTT.

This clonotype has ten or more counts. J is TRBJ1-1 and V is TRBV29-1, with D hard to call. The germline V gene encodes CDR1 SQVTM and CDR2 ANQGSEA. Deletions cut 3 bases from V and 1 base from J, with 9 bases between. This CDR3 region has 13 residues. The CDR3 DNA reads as TGCAGCGTTGATGGCCTGCAGAACACTGAAGCTTTCTTT. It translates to CSVDGLQNTEAFF.

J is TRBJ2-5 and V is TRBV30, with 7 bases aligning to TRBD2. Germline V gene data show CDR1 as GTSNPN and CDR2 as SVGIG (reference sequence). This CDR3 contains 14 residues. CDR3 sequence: CASIAGVYQETQYF. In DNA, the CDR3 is TGTGCTTCGATAGCGGGCGTGTACCAAGAGACCCAGTACTTC.

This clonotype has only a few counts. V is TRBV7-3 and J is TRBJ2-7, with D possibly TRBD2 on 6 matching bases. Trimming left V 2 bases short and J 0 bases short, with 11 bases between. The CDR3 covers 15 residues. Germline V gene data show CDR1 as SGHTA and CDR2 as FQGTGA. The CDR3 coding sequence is TGTGCCAGCAGCTTACAGGGAGGTAGCTCCTACGAGCAGTACTTC. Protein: CASSLQGGSSYEQYF.